The 27 T cell receptor beta chains in this list originate from one sample, sequenced in a study of blood T cell repertoires in COVID-19. The assay was immunoSEQ multiplex PCR, and TCRdb's table has in-frame clones only and misses some. Here the sample spans about 380,000 clones, roughly 86% being singletons. Material for sequencing was peripheral blood. These receptors came from a human donor with acute or convalescent COVID-19. The donor label of this sample is uncertain.

The chain recombines TRBV28 with TRBJ2-4, with TRBD1 matching 7 bases. The CDR3 spans 14 residues. The germline V gene encodes CDR1 MDHEN and CDR2 SYDVKM. V was pared by 5 bases and J by 1 base, with 2 bases of the junction left unmatched. CDR3 amino acids: CASSKQGAKNIQYF. The CDR3 DNA reads as TGTGCCAGCAGTAAACAGGGGGCCAAAAACATTCAGTACTTC.

V gene TRBV5-4 combines with J gene TRBJ2-1, with D possibly TRBD2 on 6 matching bases. The CDR3 contains 15 residues. Per germline, CDR1 SGHNT and CDR2 YYREEE (reference sequence). V lost 1 base, J lost 4 bases, and 12 bases lay in between. CDR3: CASSLLGGSYNEQFF. CDR3 sequence (DNA): TGTGCCAGCAGCTTGTTGGGAGGAAGTTACAATGAGCAGTTCTTC.

The chain uses TRBV7-9 and TRBJ2-2, with D possibly being TRBD2 (6 bases). The CDR3 loop spans 14 amino acids. From germline, CDR1 is SEHNR and CDR2 FQNEAQ (reference sequence). DNA of the CDR3: TGTGCTATCGGGGGACTCGCGAACACCGGGGAGCTGTTTTTT. It codes for CAIGGLANTGELFF.

This clone has a single count. The rearrangement links TRBV2 to TRBJ1-1; possibly TRBD1 for D (5 bases). Between the trimmed V and J ends, which lost 4 bases and 1 base, there was a span of 10 bases. Germline V lookup: CDR1 SNHLY, CDR2 FYNNEI. The CDR3 covers 14 residues. The CDR3 loop is CASSVRRENTEAFF. CDR3 coding DNA: TGTGCCAGCAGTGTGCGCAGGGAGAACACTGAAGCTTTCTTT.

This chain links TRBV7-8 with TRBJ2-5, with 8 bases identical to TRBD2. Germline-derived CDR1 and CDR2 are SGHVS and FQNEAQ. Unmatched junction bases numbered 9, after V lost 2 bases and J lost 4 bases. The CDR3 consists of 16 residues. The DNA of the CDR3 is TGTGCCAGCAGCTTATTAAAGGGACTAGAGCTAGAGACCCAGTACTTC. Residues: CASSLLKGLELETQYF. Supplemented by reference TRBV7-8 and TRBJ2-5, the full variable domain reads GAGVSQSPRYKVAKRGQDVALRCDPISGHVSLFWYQQALGQGPEFLTYFQNEAQLDKSGLPSDRFFAERPEGSVSTLKIQRTQQEDSAVYLCASSLLKGLELETQYFGPGTRLLVL.

The chain is built from TRBV27 and TRBJ2-3; no clear D. The CDR3 spans 12 residues. Germline V CDR1 and CDR2: MNHEY, SMNVEV (reference sequence). V was cut by 8 bases and J by 3 bases, with 9 bases left in between. The CDR3, as DNA: TGTGCCAGCCGAATTAGTACAGATACGCAGTATTTT. Protein: CASRISTDTQYF.

The chain couples TRBV7-9 to TRBJ1-2; weak D call: TRBD1 (5 bases). With 1 base removed from V and 5 bases from J, the gap between germline ends came to 8 bases. This CDR3 is built from 13 residues. CDR1 and CDR2 (germline): SEHNR, FQNEAQ (reference sequence). The CDR3 loop is CASSLVQEYGYTF. Written as DNA, the CDR3 is TGTGCCAGCAGCTTAGTACAGGAATATGGCTACACCTTC.

V is TRBV4-2 and J is TRBJ2-1; 12 bases map to TRBD2. V gave up 4 bases and J gave up 0 bases; unmatched junction bases: 10. The CDR3 runs 19 residues. Germline V gene sequence: CDR1 LGHNA, CDR2 YNFKEQ. CDR3 sequence reads: CASSLEASGGGPSYNEQFF. The CDR3 DNA is TGTGCCAGCAGCCTAGAGGCTAGCGGGGGGGGCCCCTCCTACAATGAGCAGTTCTTC.

The chain is built from TRBV9 and TRBJ2-1, with TRBD2 identical over 9 bases. The CDR3 contains 15 residues. The V gene's germline CDR1 is SGDLS and CDR2 YYNGEE. V shed 3 bases, J shed 2 bases, and the junction held 3 bases outside the gene matches. The DNA of the CDR3 is TGTGCCAGCAGCGAAAGCGGGGGGACCTACAATGAGCAGTTCTTC. This gives the protein CASSESGGTYNEQFF. The whole variable domain, filled in from reference TRBV9 and TRBJ2-1, reads DSGVTQTPKHLITATGQRVTLRCSPRSGDLSVYWYQQSLDQGLQFLIQYYNGEERAKGNILERFSAQQFPDLHSELNLSSLELGDSALYFCASSESGGTYNEQFFGPGTRLTVL.

V usage is TRBV28 and J usage is TRBJ2-7; 9 bases are a match to TRBD1. CDR1 MDHEN and CDR2 SYDVKM come from the germline V gene. This CDR3 region has 12 residues. Trimming took 6 bases from V and 4 from J; bases not matched to a gene: 1. CDR3 DNA: TGTGCCAGCAGGACAGGGGGGTACGAGCAGTACTTC. It specifies CASRTGGYEQYF.

This clone was seen a few times. The CDR3 coding sequence is TGTGCCAGCGGAAGGGGCGGAAATCAGCCCCAGCATTTT. The encoded protein is CASGRGGNQPQHF. The chain carries TRBV28 and TRBJ1-5, with a weak D call TRBD1 (5 bases). The CDR3 is 13 amino acids. CDR1 and CDR2 (germline): MDHEN, SYDVKM. V shed 8 bases and J shed 4 bases, with 12 bases lying between them.

The J gene is TRBJ2-7, the V gene TRBV6-6; weak D call: TRBD2 (6 bases). CDR3 size: 14 residues. V gave up 5 bases and J gave up 7 bases, with 18 bases separating them. The germline gives CDR1 MNHNY, CDR2 SVGAGI (reference sequence). In nucleotides, the CDR3 is TGTGCCAGCAGTGACCGGGCCCACGGGGGTGAGCAGTACTTC. Its translation: CASSDRAHGGEQYF.

The chain combines TRBV5-8 with TRBJ2-3; 11 nucleotides match TRBD2. Germline V CDR1 and CDR2: SGHTS, YDEGEE. The CDR3 has 16 amino acids. V trimming: 4 bases; J trimming: 5 bases; junction bases outside the gene matches: 9. The CDR3 is CASSQLLLAGEDTQYF. The CDR3 bases are TGTGCCAGCAGCCAACTCTTACTAGCGGGAGAAGATACGCAGTATTTT.

The chain combines TRBV6-5 with TRBJ1-3; no firm D call. The CDR3 runs to 14 residues. Trimming left V 5 bases short and J 0 bases short, with 8 bases between. From germline, CDR1 is MNHEY and CDR2 SVGAGI. The DNA for the CDR3 is TGTGCCAGCAGTCCCCGGGTCTCTGGAAACACCATATATTTT. Translation: CASSPRVSGNTIYF.

This chain joins TRBV28 and TRBJ1-4; the D gene is possibly TRBD1 (5 bases). The CDR3 is 14 residues long. The V end lost 5 bases, the J end lost 4 bases, and 11 bases lay between the germline ends. Looked up from germline, CDR1 is MDHEN and CDR2 is SYDVKM. DNA of the CDR3: TGTGCCAGCAGTAAAGGGGCGGTTAATGAAAAACTGTTTTTT. It translates to CASSKGAVNEKLFF. The full variable domain, completed using reference TRBV28 and TRBJ1-4, is DVKVTQSSRYLVKRTGEKVFLECVQDMDHENMFWYRQDPGLGLRLIYFSYDVKMKEKGDIPEGYSVSREKKERFSLILESASTNQTSMYLCASSKGAVNEKLFFGSGTQLSVL.

The V and J genes are TRBV5-1 and TRBJ1-1, with a tentative D call TRBD1 (6 bases). There are 16 residues in the CDR3. V lost 2 bases to trimming and J lost 0 bases, with 14 bases between them. Germline CDR1 is SGHRS and CDR2 is YFSETQ. The CDR3 DNA reads TGCGCCAGCAGCTTACCCGAGGACAGCGTGAACACTGAAGCTTTCTTT. It is translated as CASSLPEDSVNTEAFF.

The CDR3 nucleotides are TGTGCCAGTAGTTCCGGACTAGCGGGAGTCGAGCAGTACTTC. Translation gives CASSSGLAGVEQYF. V gene TRBV19 combines with J gene TRBJ2-7; 13 nucleotides agree with TRBD2. Germline V gene lookup returns CDR1 LNHDA and CDR2 SQIVND (reference sequence). The CDR3 contains 14 residues. V was clipped by 5 bases and J by 6 bases; unmatched bases: 4.

The chain carries TRBV5-5 and TRBJ2-7; TRBD1 matches 11 bases. Germline V gives CDR1 SGHKS, CDR2 YYEKEE (reference sequence). The CDR3 is made up of 18 amino acids. Trimming removed 2 bases from V and 2 bases from J; junction bases left unmatched: 12. CDR3 in DNA: TGTGCCAGCAGCTTCTCACTGCTCCCGGGACAGGGGGCCTACGAGCAGTACTTC. It specifies CASSFSLLPGQGAYEQYF. The variable domain in full, with the rest retrieved from reference TRBV5-5 and TRBJ2-7, is DAGVTQSPTHLIKTRGQQVTLRCSPISGHKSVSWYQQVLGQGPQFIFQYYEKEERGRGNFPDRFSARQFPNYSSELNVNALLLGDSALYLCASSFSLLPGQGAYEQYFGPGTRLTVT.

The chain combines TRBV4-1 with TRBJ1-1; TRBD1 matches at 10 bases. V trimming: 5 bases; J trimming: 0 bases; junction bases outside the gene matches: 3. The germline V gene encodes CDR1 MGHRA and CDR2 YSYEKL. This CDR3 contains 15 residues. In DNA form, the CDR3 reads TGCGCCAGCAGCGTGGGACAGGGGATGAACACTGAAGCTTTCTTT. Translated: CASSVGQGMNTEAFF.

The chain is built from TRBV30 and TRBJ2-1; a possible D gene is TRBD1 (6 bases). Germline CDR1 GTSNPN, CDR2 SVGIG (reference sequence). This CDR3 contains 14 residues. Trimming shortened V by 4 bases and J by 4 bases, and 14 bases separated the two germline ends. Here the CDR3 reads CAWTRQGRYNEQFF. The CDR3 coding sequence is TGTGCCTGGACAAGGCAGGGGCGTTACAATGAGCAGTTCTTC.

Only a few counts were recorded for this clone. The V call is TRBV6-5, the J call TRBJ1-5; D is undetermined. Trimming removed 6 bases at V and 2 bases at J, with 5 bases between. The germline CDR1 and CDR2 sequences are MNHEY and SVGAGI. The CDR3 is 12 amino acids. CDR3 amino acids: CASRSGNQPQHF. In DNA, the CDR3 is TGTGCCAGCAGAAGCGGCAATCAGCCCCAGCATTTT.

The chain uses TRBV4-1 and TRBJ2-3; D ambiguous. The CDR3 covers 14 residues. V gave up 0 bases and J gave up 6 bases, with 10 bases separating them. Germline V gene data show CDR1 as MGHRA and CDR2 as YSYEKL. Here the CDR3 reads CASSQDGTGDTQYF. DNA for the CDR3: TGCGCCAGCAGCCAAGATGGCACCGGGGATACGCAGTATTTT.

This clone was seen once. The chain links TRBV27 to TRBJ1-5; 7 nucleotides match TRBD1. Trimming at V came to 5 bases and at J to 4 bases, leaving 8 bases not matched to a gene. The germline gives CDR1 MNHEY, CDR2 SMNVEV (reference sequence). The CDR3 covers 15 residues. Here the CDR3 DNA reads TGTGCCAGCAGTCCGCAGACAGGGACTAATCAGCCCCAGCATTTT. Encoded protein: CASSPQTGTNQPQHF.

This chain connects TRBV21-1 to TRBJ1-5; the table's TRBD1 call for D was not verified on the DNA. TRBV21-1 is flagged as a pseudogene. The CDR3 is 16 residues long. The CDR3 is CASSRTPRVSNQPQHF. The CDR3 region has the DNA TGTGCCAGCAGCAGAACCCCCAGGGTAAGCAATCAGCCCCAGCATTTT.

The chain uses TRBV3-1 (or the pseudogene TRBV3-2) and TRBJ2-3; 11 bases match TRBD2. The length of the CDR3 is 18 residues. Trimming removed 4 bases from V and 6 bases from J; junction bases left unmatched: 15. Germline V gives CDR1 LGHDT, CDR2 YNNKEL (reference sequence). CDR3 nucleotide sequence: TGTGCCAGCAGCCTCCGGCGGATAGCGGGGGGGCCTCGCGATACGCAGTATTTT. Translation gives CASSLRRIAGGPRDTQYF.

The sample holds one count of this clone. The chain couples TRBV30 to TRBJ2-7; 10 nucleotides line up with TRBD1. Unmatched junction bases numbered 3, after V lost 3 bases and J lost 4 bases. Germline-derived CDR1 and CDR2 are GTSNPN and SVGIG (reference sequence). CDR3 size: 13 residues. The CDR3 reads CAWSRGQGYEQYF. DNA of the CDR3: TGTGCCTGGAGCCGGGGACAGGGGTACGAGCAGTACTTC.

V is TRBV29-1 and J is TRBJ2-1; 10 bases match TRBD2. Germline loops: CDR1 SQVTM, CDR2 ANQGSEA. The CDR3 runs to 18 residues. J lost 9 bases, V lost 0 bases, and 17 bases had no gene match. The CDR3 is CSVEDLSGTSVRLREQFF. As DNA, the CDR3 is TGCAGCGTTGAAGATCTTTCTGGGACTAGCGTACGATTGCGTGAGCAGTTCTTC.